One and the same sample provided the 21 T cell receptor beta chains below, sequenced in a study of shared T cell receptors in the human thymus. Sequencing was performed with immunoSEQ multiplex PCR; in TCRdb, only in-frame clones are kept and a portion is missing. The sample yields some 400,000 clones, more than 85% seen once. Material for sequencing was thymocytes. These receptors were collected from a human donor.

V gene TRBV6-5 combines with J gene TRBJ1-1; maybe TRBD1 (6 bases). Between the trimmed V and J ends, which lost 7 bases and 5 bases, there was a span of 14 bases. The CDR3 is 13 amino acids. Germline lookup yields CDR1 MNHEY and CDR2 SVGAGI. The CDR3 region is CASNLQGGTEAFF. CDR3 nucleotide sequence: TGTGCCAGCAATCTACAGGGAGGGACTGAAGCTTTCTTT.

This chain links TRBV6-5 with TRBJ1-1; TRBD1 might be the D (6 bases). V lost 6 bases to trimming and J lost 0 bases, with 14 bases between them. The length of the CDR3 is 15 residues. Per germline, CDR1 MNHEY and CDR2 SVGAGI. The CDR3: CASRIFRGMNTEAFF. The CDR3 coding sequence is TGTGCCAGCAGAATATTCAGGGGCATGAACACTGAAGCTTTCTTT.

The chain links TRBV14 to TRBJ2-5; 8 bases fit TRBD1. This CDR3 is 17 amino acids long. The germline CDR1 and CDR2 sequences are SGHDN and FVKESK. The ends lost 4 bases at V and 0 bases at J; junction bases unmatched: 10. The CDR3 DNA reads TGTGCCAGCAGCCGGCCCGACAGGGGCGGGTACCAAGAGACCCAGTACTTC. As protein: CASSRPDRGGYQETQYF.

This clone was counted a single time. The chain links TRBV28 to TRBJ2-3, with D possibly matching TRBD2 (6 bases). Germline V gene data show CDR1 as MDHEN and CDR2 as SYDVKM. The CDR3 has 15 residues. The V gene lost 2 bases and the J gene lost 2 bases, with 11 bases spanning the gap. The CDR3 DNA reads TGTGCCAGCAGTTTAGAGGGAGGCCCCACAGATACGCAGTATTTT. As protein: CASSLEGGPTDTQYF.

This chain uses TRBV28 with TRBJ1-4; D ambiguous. CDR3 length: 17 residues. Germline V gives CDR1 MDHEN, CDR2 SYDVKM. The V and J ends lost 3 bases and 3 bases respectively, with 17 bases between them. The CDR3 is CASSFSTPRGSNEKLFF. The CDR3 coding sequence is TGTGCCAGCAGTTTTTCGACGCCCCGAGGATCTAATGAAAAACTGTTTTTT.

The DNA of the CDR3 is TGCGCCAGCAGCTCGGAAGGAGGACTAGCGGGAGAGTTGAATGAGCAGTTCTTC. Protein: CASSSEGGLAGELNEQFF. The chain couples TRBV5-1 to TRBJ2-1; 13 bases fit TRBD2. V lost 3 bases and J lost 7; bases outside the gene matches: 13. Germline values: CDR1 SGHRS, CDR2 YFSETQ. The CDR3 consists of 18 residues.

This chain uses TRBV19 with TRBJ1-1, with a possible D match to TRBD1 (5 bases). Germline CDR1 is LNHDA and CDR2 is SQIVND (reference sequence). Trimming removed 3 bases at V and 0 bases at J, with 11 bases between. The CDR3 is 15 residues long. The CDR3 nucleotides are TGTGCCAGTAGTATGGGGGGGACTATGAACACTGAAGCTTTCTTT. Translation: CASSMGGTMNTEAFF.

The chain has TRBV5-1 and TRBJ1-4, with a tentative D call TRBD1 (5 bases). V shed 7 bases and J shed 7 bases, with 17 bases lying between them. CDR1 and CDR2 (germline): SGHRS, YFSETQ. The CDR3 totals 14 residues. CDR3 in amino acids: CASRWTGVGEKLFF. The CDR3 DNA reads as TGCGCCAGCCGGTGGACGGGGGTGGGTGAAAAACTGTTTTTT.

CDR3 DNA sequence: TGTGCCAGCAGCTTGGGCCGGTGGGACAGTAACTATGGCTACACCTTC. Its protein product is CASSLGRWDSNYGYTF. The rearrangement uses TRBV5-4 and TRBJ1-2; 7 nucleotides agree with TRBD1. The CDR3 contains 16 residues. Germline CDR1 SGHNT, CDR2 YYREEE (reference sequence). The J segment lost 1 base and the V segment lost 0 bases, leaving 6 bases of the junction unmatched. Full variable domain (outside the CDR3, taken from reference TRBV5-4 and TRBJ1-2): ETGVTQSPTHLIKTRGQQVTLRCSSQSGHNTVSWYQQALGQGPQFIFQYYREEENGRGNFPPRFSGLQFPNYSSELNVNALELDDSALYLCASSLGRWDSNYGYTFGSGTRLTVV.

V usage is TRBV7-3 and J usage is TRBJ2-1; D is perhaps TRBD1 (6 bases). The V gene's germline CDR1 is SGHTA and CDR2 FQGTGA. V was trimmed by 5 bases and J by 8 bases, leaving 16 bases between them. The CDR3 sequence is 14 residues long. The CDR3 DNA follows: TGTGCCAGCAGCCCGAGTATCTCAGGGGATGAGCAGTTCTTC. This translates into CASSPSISGDEQFF.

This clone was recorded only once. The chain employs TRBV4-1 and TRBJ2-3; D is possibly TRBD1 or TRBD2 (6 bases each). The CDR3 length is 19 residues. Trimming took 1 base from V and 8 from J, leaving 28 bases between them. Germline V CDR1 and CDR2: MGHRA, YSYEKL. DNA of the CDR3: TGCGCCAGCAGCCAAGGATTGGGTCGTCGGGAGAGACTAGGGGGTACGCAGTATTTT. Its protein product is CASSQGLGRRERLGGTQYF.

The chain uses TRBV15 and TRBJ2-2; D is perhaps TRBD1 (5 bases). The CDR3 has 15 residues. CDR1 is LNHNV, CDR2 YYDKDF, per germline (reference sequence). V gave up 1 base and J gave up 3 bases, with 9 bases separating them. The CDR3 sequence: CATSRGGAHTGELFF. In DNA form, the CDR3 reads TGTGCCACCAGCAGAGGTGGGGCGCACACCGGGGAGCTGTTTTTT.

The gene calls are TRBV7-9 and TRBJ1-3; D remains unclear. Germline V gene data show CDR1 as SEHNR and CDR2 as FQNEAQ (reference sequence). The germline V and J ends were trimmed by 5 bases and 8 bases, with 10 bases remaining between them. CDR3 length: 12 amino acids. CDR3 sequence (DNA): TGTGCCAGCAGCCCAGAGTGGGACACCATATATTTT. This codes for CASSPEWDTIYF.

V gene TRBV4-3 combines with J gene TRBJ2-2, with a tentative D call TRBD1 (5 bases). V lost 1 base, J lost 3 bases, and 15 bases lay in between. The germline V gene has CDR1 LGHNA and CDR2 YSLEER. CDR3 length: 17 amino acids. CDR3 in DNA: TGCGCCAGCAGCCAAGTGGTGGGGTTAGGGGACACCGGGGAGCTGTTTTTT. This codes for CASSQVVGLGDTGELFF.

CDR3 region: CASSQARTSGGHEQYF. The CDR3 region has the DNA TGTGCCAGCAGCCAAGCCCGGACATCGGGGGGTCACGAGCAGTACTTC. The chain carries TRBV14 and TRBJ2-7; 7 bases align to TRBD2. Looked up from germline, CDR1 is SGHDN and CDR2 is FVKESK. With V trimmed by 1 base and J by 5 bases, 11 bases remained unmatched. The CDR3 has 16 amino acids.

The rearrangement uses TRBV25-1 and TRBJ2-7; D gene uncertain. Germline V gene lookup returns CDR1 MGHDK and CDR2 SYGVNS. Trimming left V 4 bases short and J 4 bases short, with 14 bases between. This CDR3 contains 14 residues. Here the CDR3 reads CASSGQESWYEQYF. As DNA, the CDR3 is TGTGCCAGCAGTGGCCAGGAGTCGTGGTACGAGCAGTACTTC.

This CDR3 is CASIRVSSYNEQFF. The CDR3 DNA follows: TGTGCCAGCATACGGGTTAGCTCCTACAATGAGCAGTTCTTC. The chain combines TRBV7-2 with TRBJ2-1; D is ambiguous. Trimming took 7 bases from V and 0 from J, leaving 10 bases between them. Germline V gives CDR1 SGHTA, CDR2 FQGNSA. The CDR3 spans 14 residues.

The V call is TRBV6-1, the J call TRBJ1-5; D is possibly TRBD1 (5 bases). This CDR3 contains 15 residues. Germline V lookup: CDR1 MNHNS, CDR2 SASEGT. V gave up 5 bases and J gave up 4 bases, with 15 bases separating them. CDR3 coding DNA: TGTGCCAGCAGTAGCAAAGGGGCTCGAAATCAGCCCCAGCATTTT. Protein sequence: CASSSKGARNQPQHF.

The DNA of the CDR3 is TGTGCCAGCAGTGAAGCACGAGGGGAGCAGTACTTC. Protein sequence: CASSEARGEQYF. V gene TRBV6-1 combines with J gene TRBJ2-7; possible D gene TRBD2, 5 bases. Trimming cost V 0 bases and J 7 bases, with 7 bases left between them. Germline assignment: CDR1 MNHNS and CDR2 SASEGT. The CDR3 spans 12 residues.

This clone was counted a single time. The rearrangement uses TRBV30 and TRBJ1-2, with D hard to call. In germline, CDR1 is GTSNPN, CDR2 SVGIG (reference sequence). The germline V and J ends were trimmed by 4 bases and 7 bases, with 7 bases remaining between them. The length of the CDR3 is 10 residues. The CDR3 DNA follows: TGTGCCTGGATCGGGTTTGGCTACACCTTC. This codes for CAWIGFGYTF. Combining the CDR3 with reference TRBV30 and TRBJ1-2 gives the whole variable domain SQTIHQWPATLVQPVGSPLSLECTVEGTSNPNLYWYRQAAGRGLQLLFYSVGIGQISSEVPQNLSASRPQDRQFILSSKKLLLSDSGFYLCAWIGFGYTFGSGTRLTVV.

The chain links TRBV28 to TRBJ1-4, with 8 positions matching TRBD1. This CDR3 is 15 amino acids long. V lost 2 bases, J lost 7 bases, and 6 bases stayed unmatched. Germline V gene lookup returns CDR1 MDHEN and CDR2 SYDVKM. The CDR3: CASSLRAGGPEKLFF. The CDR3 DNA reads as TGTGCCAGCAGTTTAAGGGCAGGGGGCCCTGAAAAACTGTTTTTT. Filled out from reference TRBV28 and TRBJ1-4, the complete variable domain reads DVKVTQSSRYLVKRTGEKVFLECVQDMDHENMFWYRQDPGLGLRLIYFSYDVKMKEKGDIPEGYSVSREKKERFSLILESASTNQTSMYLCASSLRAGGPEKLFFGSGTQLSVL.